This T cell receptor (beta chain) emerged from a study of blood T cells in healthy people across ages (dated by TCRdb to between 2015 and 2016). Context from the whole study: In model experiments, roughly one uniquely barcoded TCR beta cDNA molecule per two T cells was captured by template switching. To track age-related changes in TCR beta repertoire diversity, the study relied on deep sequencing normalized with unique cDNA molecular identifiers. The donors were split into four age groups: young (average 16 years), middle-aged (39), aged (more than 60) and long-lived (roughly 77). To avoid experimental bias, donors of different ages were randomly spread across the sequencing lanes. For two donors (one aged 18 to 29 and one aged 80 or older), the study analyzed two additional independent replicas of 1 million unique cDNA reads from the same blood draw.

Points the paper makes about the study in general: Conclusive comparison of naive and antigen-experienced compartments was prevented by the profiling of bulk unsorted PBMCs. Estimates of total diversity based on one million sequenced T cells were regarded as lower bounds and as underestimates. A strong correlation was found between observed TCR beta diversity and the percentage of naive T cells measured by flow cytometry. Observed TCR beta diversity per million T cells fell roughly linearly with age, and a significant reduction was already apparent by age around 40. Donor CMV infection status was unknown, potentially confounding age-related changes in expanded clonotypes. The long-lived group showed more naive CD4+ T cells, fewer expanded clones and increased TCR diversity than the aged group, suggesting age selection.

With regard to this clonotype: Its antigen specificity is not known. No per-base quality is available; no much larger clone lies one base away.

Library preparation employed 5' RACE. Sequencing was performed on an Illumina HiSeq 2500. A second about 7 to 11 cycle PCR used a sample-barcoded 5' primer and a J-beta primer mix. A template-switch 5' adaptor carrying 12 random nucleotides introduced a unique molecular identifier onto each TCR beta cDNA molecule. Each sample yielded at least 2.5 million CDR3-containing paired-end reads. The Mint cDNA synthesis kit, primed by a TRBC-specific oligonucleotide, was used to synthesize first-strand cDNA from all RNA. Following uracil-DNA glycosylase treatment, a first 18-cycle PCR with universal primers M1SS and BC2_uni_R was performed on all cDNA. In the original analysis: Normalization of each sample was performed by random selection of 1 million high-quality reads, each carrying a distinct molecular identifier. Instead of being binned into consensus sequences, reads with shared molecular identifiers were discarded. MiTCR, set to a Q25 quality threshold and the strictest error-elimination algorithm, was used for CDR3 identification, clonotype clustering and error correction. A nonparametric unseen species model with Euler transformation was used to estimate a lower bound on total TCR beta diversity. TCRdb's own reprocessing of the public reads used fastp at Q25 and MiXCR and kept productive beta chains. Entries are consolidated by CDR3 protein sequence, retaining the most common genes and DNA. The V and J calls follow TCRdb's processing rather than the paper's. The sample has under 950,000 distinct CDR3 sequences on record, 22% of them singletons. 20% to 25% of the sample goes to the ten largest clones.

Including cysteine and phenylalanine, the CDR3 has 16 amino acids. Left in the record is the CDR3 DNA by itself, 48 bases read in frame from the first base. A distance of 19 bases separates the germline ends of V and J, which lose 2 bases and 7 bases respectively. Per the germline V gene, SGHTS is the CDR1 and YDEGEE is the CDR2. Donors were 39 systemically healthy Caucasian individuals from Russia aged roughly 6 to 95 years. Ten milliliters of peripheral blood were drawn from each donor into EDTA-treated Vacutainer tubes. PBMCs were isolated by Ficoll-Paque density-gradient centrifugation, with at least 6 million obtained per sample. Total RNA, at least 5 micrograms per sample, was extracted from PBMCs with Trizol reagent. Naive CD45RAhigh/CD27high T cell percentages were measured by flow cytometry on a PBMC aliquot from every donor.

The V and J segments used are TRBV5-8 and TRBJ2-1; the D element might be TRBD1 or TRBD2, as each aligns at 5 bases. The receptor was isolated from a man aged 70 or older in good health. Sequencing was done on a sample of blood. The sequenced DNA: TGTGCCAGCAGCTTAACCGGGACGAGGATGGTGAATGAGCAGTTCTTC. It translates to CASSLTGTRMVNEQFF.